A selection of T cell receptor beta chains follows, all from one sample in a study of CXCR3-negative and CXCR3-positive naive CD8 T cells. TCRdb reprocessed the 5' RACE reads; each CDR3 protein has one entry and no DNA is given. The sample has about 63,000 distinct CDR3 sequences, and its top ten clones hold over 4%. Sequencing input: naive CXCR3+ CD8+ T cells from blood. The receptors were sampled from a human donor in good health. Some clones in this sample may be carry-over from other donors' samples. CDR3s include the opening cysteine and the closing phenylalanine or tryptophan.

j_call: TRBJ2-1; v_call: TRBV29-1; cdr3_aa: CSVEGTGYEQFF
j_call: TRBJ2-4; v_call: TRBV12-3/TRBV12-4; cdr3_aa: CASSSRDRDLVNIQYF
j_call: TRBJ2-2; v_call: TRBV12-3/TRBV12-4; cdr3_aa: CASRLGDLLGELFF
j_call: TRBJ2-2; v_call: TRBV12-3/TRBV12-4; cdr3_aa: CATSMSNTGELFF
j_call: TRBJ2-1; v_call: TRBV29-1; cdr3_aa: CSVTRGLAGGDEQFF
j_call: TRBJ2-1; v_call: TRBV5-1; cdr3_aa: CASSLSTREGDEQFF
j_call: TRBJ2-5; v_call: TRBV7-2; cdr3_aa: CASSLSEETQYF
j_call: TRBJ2-7; v_call: TRBV7-2; cdr3_aa: CASSFDRGAYEQYF
j_call: TRBJ1-2; v_call: TRBV12-3/TRBV12-4; cdr3_aa: CASSQFPGQGPLYGYTF
j_call: TRBJ1-5; v_call: TRBV4-2; cdr3_aa: CASSQGPGRQDQPQHF
j_call: TRBJ2-3; v_call: TRBV6-5; cdr3_aa: CASSLTSGGSWDTQYF
j_call: TRBJ1-1; v_call: TRBV5-1; cdr3_aa: CASSLGGGTEAFF
j_call: TRBJ1-1; v_call: TRBV19; cdr3_aa: CASSTRTGEAFF
j_call: TRBJ2-7; v_call: TRBV27; cdr3_aa: CASSSSGLYYEQYF
j_call: TRBJ2-1; v_call: TRBV29-1; cdr3_aa: CSVATGYNEQFF
j_call: TRBJ2-1; v_call: TRBV11-2; cdr3_aa: CASSPGLAGGPGEQFF
j_call: TRBJ2-4; v_call: TRBV7-9; cdr3_aa: CASSGGQSKNIQYF
j_call: TRBJ2-3; v_call: TRBV10-3; cdr3_aa: CAISRTDTDTQYF
j_call: TRBJ2-3; v_call: TRBV12-3/TRBV12-4; cdr3_aa: CASSHSTDTQYF
j_call: TRBJ2-3; v_call: TRBV6-5; cdr3_aa: CASSYTDRGTDTQYF
j_call: TRBJ2-3; v_call: TRBV7-2; cdr3_aa: CASSLITDTQYF
j_call: TRBJ1-1; v_call: TRBV6-2/TRBV6-3; cdr3_aa: CASRDRGNTEAFF
j_call: TRBJ2-3; v_call: TRBV6-1; cdr3_aa: CASSESAGGGTDTQYF
j_call: TRBJ2-1; v_call: TRBV15; cdr3_aa: CATSRDLGGFDEQFF
j_call: TRBJ2-1; v_call: TRBV27; cdr3_aa: CASKSPSGRDEQFF
j_call: TRBJ1-1; v_call: TRBV19; cdr3_aa: CASSIDQWRLKEAFF
j_call: TRBJ1-2; v_call: TRBV20-1; cdr3_aa: CSAIYRGANYGYTF
j_call: TRBJ2-5; v_call: TRBV7-9; cdr3_aa: CASSLALTGGKETQYF
j_call: TRBJ1-1; v_call: TRBV7-9; cdr3_aa: CASSPPGSTEAFF
j_call: TRBJ1-5; v_call: TRBV2; cdr3_aa: CASSRGPIGGNQPQHF
j_call: TRBJ2-3; v_call: TRBV4-1; cdr3_aa: CASSQDGPAGATDTQYF
j_call: TRBJ2-1; v_call: TRBV25-1; cdr3_aa: CASSASPGLEVGFGNGEQFF
j_call: TRBJ1-1; v_call: TRBV15; cdr3_aa: CATRDRGDTEAFF
j_call: TRBJ2-1; v_call: TRBV29-1; cdr3_aa: CSVKGGADGSYNEQFF
j_call: TRBJ2-1; v_call: TRBV4-3; cdr3_aa: CASSQERQGIYNEQFF
j_call: TRBJ2-1; v_call: TRBV20-1; cdr3_aa: CSAEQPQSNSYNEQFF
j_call: TRBJ2-1; v_call: TRBV7-9; cdr3_aa: CASSFGLEQFF
j_call: TRBJ1-2; v_call: TRBV5-8; cdr3_aa: CASRLLRDYGYTF
j_call: TRBJ2-2; v_call: TRBV2; cdr3_aa: CASIGTGNTGELFF
j_call: TRBJ2-7; v_call: TRBV19; cdr3_aa: CASGGLPYEQYF
j_call: TRBJ2-7; v_call: TRBV6-6; cdr3_aa: CASSSVFLGDEQYF
j_call: TRBJ2-1; v_call: TRBV7-3; cdr3_aa: CASSQPRSGGAWNEQFF
j_call: TRBJ2-7; v_call: TRBV6-6; cdr3_aa: CASSSDDINEQYF
j_call: TRBJ2-3; v_call: TRBV9; cdr3_aa: CASSVSGGAGDTQYF
j_call: TRBJ2-3; v_call: TRBV5-1; cdr3_aa: CASSLWGSSTDTQYF
j_call: TRBJ2-1; v_call: TRBV29-1; cdr3_aa: CSVEDTTRLAHGPNEQFF
j_call: TRBJ2-7; v_call: TRBV14; cdr3_aa: CASSQGAEGYEQYF
j_call: TRBJ2-1; v_call: TRBV13; cdr3_aa: CASSLGGNEQFF
j_call: TRBJ1-4; v_call: TRBV6-2/TRBV6-3; cdr3_aa: CATTDRIGEKLFF
j_call: TRBJ1-1; v_call: TRBV7-3; cdr3_aa: CASSLGPQDTEAFF
j_call: TRBJ2-1; v_call: TRBV20-1; cdr3_aa: CSARDLAGGWDEQFF